The T cell receptor beta chain under discussion was sequenced for a study of blood T cell repertoires in COVID-19. Study members were between about 18 and 100 years old and lived in roughly 24 US regions. Symptom resolution, clearance, or two negative PCRs marked donors in Cohort 3 as recovered. Study processing details: Estimated nucleated cell counts came from reference gene primer amplification. Using immunoSEQ multiplex PCR, the repertoire was profiled, and TCRdb retains in-frame clones only, with some absent. That table gives V, J and clone size, and the DNA gave D and trimming. This table has 390,000 or so clones, around nine tenths appearing once. The origin of this receptor is a woman aged 45-65 years who had recovered from COVID-19. The specimen was PBMCs or T cells enriched from blood (not recorded which).

This chain's CDR3 is CASSLQRGAAETQYF. CDR3 nucleotide sequence: TGCGCCAGCAGCTTGCAGCGGGGGGCGGCAGAGACCCAGTACTTC. The V gene is TRBV5-1, the J gene TRBJ2-5; 9 bases line up with TRBD2. The V gene's germline CDR1 is SGHRS and CDR2 YFSETQ. This CDR3 is 15 amino acids long. The junction had 5 bases not matched to a gene; V was cut back by 1 base and J by 4 bases.